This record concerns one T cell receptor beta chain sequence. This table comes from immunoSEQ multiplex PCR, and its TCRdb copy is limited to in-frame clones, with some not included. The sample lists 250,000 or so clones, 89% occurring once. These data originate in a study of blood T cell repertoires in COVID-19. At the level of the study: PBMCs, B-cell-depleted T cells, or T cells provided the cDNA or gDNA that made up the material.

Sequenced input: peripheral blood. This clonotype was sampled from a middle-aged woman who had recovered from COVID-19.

The CDR3 coding sequence is TGTGCCATCAGTCAGTATTCCCCGGGGGATACCGGGGAGCTGTTTTTT. Encoded protein: CAISQYSPGDTGELFF. The chain employs TRBV10-3 and TRBJ2-2; a weak D match, TRBD2 (6 bases). V was trimmed by 5 bases and J by 5 bases, leaving 18 bases between them. From germline, CDR1 is ENHRY and CDR2 SYGVKD. The CDR3 covers 16 residues.